Following are 9 T cell receptor beta chains from one sample sequenced in a study of blood T cell repertoires in COVID-19. TCRdb's copy holds only in-frame clones and misses some; the assay was immunoSEQ multiplex PCR. The sample holds 37,000 or so clones, 90% seen once. Sequencing was performed on peripheral blood. These receptors were obtained from a man between 70 and 80 years old with acute or convalescent COVID-19.

This rearrangement joins TRBV14 to TRBJ1-6; tentative D call: TRBD1 (6 bases). The CDR3 runs to 16 residues. Germline V gene data show CDR1 as SGHDN and CDR2 as FVKESK. V was shortened by 3 bases and J by 10 bases, with 19 bases between the two germline ends. This chain's CDR3 is CASSHRPGVVGSPLHF. CDR3 DNA: TGTGCCAGCAGCCACAGACCAGGGGTGGTAGGATCACCCCTCCACTTT.

The V gene is TRBV9, the J gene TRBJ2-1; 10 bases agree with TRBD2. Germline CDR1 SGDLS, CDR2 YYNGEE. The CDR3 extends over 15 amino acids. V was clipped by 0 bases and J by 6 bases; unmatched bases: 3. The CDR3 loop is CASSVVTSGINEQFF. Here the CDR3 DNA reads TGTGCCAGCAGCGTAGTAACTAGCGGGATCAATGAGCAGTTCTTC.

The rearrangement uses TRBV27 and TRBJ1-2; a weak D match, TRBD1 (6 bases). Deletions cut 5 bases from V and 6 bases from J, with 16 bases between. This CDR3 is 14 amino acids long. CDR1 and CDR2 from the germline V gene are MNHEY and SMNVEV (reference sequence). CDR3 protein: CASSRNTGIDGYTF. CDR3 DNA: TGTGCCAGCAGTAGAAACACAGGGATCGATGGCTACACCTTC.

This chain joins TRBV19 and TRBJ1-5, with D possibly being TRBD1 (5 bases). The CDR3 is made up of 14 amino acids. Trimming removed 6 bases at V and 2 bases at J, with 11 bases between. CDR1 and CDR2 from the germline V gene are LNHDA and SQIVND (reference sequence). CDR3 nucleotides: TGTGCCAGTAGACCAGGGAACGGCAATCAGCCCCAGCATTTT. This codes for CASRPGNGNQPQHF.

The chain links TRBV18 to TRBJ2-2, with 10 bases lining up with TRBD1. J was trimmed by 4 bases and V by 0 bases; bases with no gene match: 5. This CDR3 is 17 amino acids long. The germline V gene has CDR1 KGHSH and CDR2 LQKENI. CDR3 sequence: CASSPPRQGARTGELFF. The CDR3 nucleotides are TGTGCCAGCTCACCACCGAGACAGGGGGCGCGCACCGGGGAGCTGTTTTTT.

The V gene is TRBV28, the J gene TRBJ2-7; D is perhaps TRBD2 (7 bases). The germline CDR1 and CDR2 sequences are MDHEN and SYDVKM. This CDR3 has 17 residues. The ends were cut back, 5 bases at V and 0 bases at J, with 20 bases in the middle. In nucleotides, the CDR3 is TGTGCCAGCAGTGCCCCAGACGGCGGGGGCCCCTCCTACGAGCAGTACTTC. Encoded protein: CASSAPDGGGPSYEQYF.

The chain recombines TRBV6-5 with TRBJ1-2; 7 nucleotides line up with TRBD1. This CDR3 spans 14 amino acids. The germline CDR1 and CDR2 sequences are MNHEY and SVGAGI. Trimming removed 2 bases from V and 4 bases from J; junction bases left unmatched: 4. The CDR3: CASSYDREVYGYTF. The CDR3, as DNA: TGTGCCAGCAGTTACGACAGGGAGGTCTATGGCTACACCTTC.

This chain connects TRBV5-5 to TRBJ2-7, with D possibly being TRBD1 (5 bases). The germline gives CDR1 SGHKS, CDR2 YYEKEE (reference sequence). Trimming removed 1 base at V and 4 bases at J, with 9 bases between. The CDR3 runs 13 residues. CDR3 DNA: TGTGCCAGCAGCTTGTTAAAGGGGTACGAGCAGTACTTC. Translating it yields CASSLLKGYEQYF.

The V and J genes are TRBV5-1 and TRBJ2-3; 9 bases fit TRBD1. This CDR3 spans 16 amino acids. The germline gives CDR1 SGHRS, CDR2 YFSETQ. Trimming at V came to 4 bases and at J to 0 bases, leaving 6 bases not matched to a gene. The CDR3 loop reads CASSPVGTGSTDTQYF. CDR3 coding DNA: TGCGCCAGCAGCCCGGTTGGGACAGGGAGCACAGATACGCAGTATTTT.